The clone carrying this T cell receptor (beta chain) was seen at least ten times. Its antigen remains unidentified. The V end was cut by 10 bases, the J end by 4 bases, with 26 bases between. CDR1 is ENHRY and CDR2 is SYGVKD in the germline V gene. This CDR3 is 16 amino acids long. This sample was taken from a study of response to subunit inactivated influenza vaccine. Whole-study results and caveats: With each seasonal influenza vaccination, the authors suggested, few new T cells are recruited.

TCRdb re-analysed the RT-PCR reads in MiXCR, keeping a single row per CDR3 protein. Here the sample spans 450,000 to 600,000 distinct CDR3 sequences, 7.6% being singletons. The chain joins TRBV10-3 to TRBJ2-7; D may be TRBD1 (5 bases). This clonotype originated in a man between 50 and 69 years old who received an inactivated influenza vaccine. Sequenced material: PBMCs from blood, taken around 25 months after vaccination. The CDR3 loop is CATGLWGRGNPYEQYF. The DNA for the CDR3 is TGTGCCACAGGTCTTTGGGGCAGAGGAAATCCGTACGAGCAGTACTTC.